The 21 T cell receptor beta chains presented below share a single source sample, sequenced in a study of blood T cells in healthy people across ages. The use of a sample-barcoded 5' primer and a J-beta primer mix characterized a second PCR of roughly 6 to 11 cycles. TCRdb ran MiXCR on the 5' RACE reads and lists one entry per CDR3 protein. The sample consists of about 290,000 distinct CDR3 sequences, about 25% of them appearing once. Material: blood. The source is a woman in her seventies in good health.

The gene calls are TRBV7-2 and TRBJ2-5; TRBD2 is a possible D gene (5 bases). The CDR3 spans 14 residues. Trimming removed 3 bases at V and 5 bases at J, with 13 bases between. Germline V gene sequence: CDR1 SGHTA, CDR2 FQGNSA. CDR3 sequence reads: CASSLVGVGETQYF. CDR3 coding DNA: TGTGCCAGCAGCTTGGTGGGAGTGGGGGAGACCCAGTACTTC.

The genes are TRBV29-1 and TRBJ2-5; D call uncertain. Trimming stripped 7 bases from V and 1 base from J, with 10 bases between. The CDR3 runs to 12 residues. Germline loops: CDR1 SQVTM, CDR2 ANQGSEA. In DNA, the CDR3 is TGCAGCGCCAGGCAGATCCAAGAGACCCAGTACTTC. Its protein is CSARQIQETQYF.

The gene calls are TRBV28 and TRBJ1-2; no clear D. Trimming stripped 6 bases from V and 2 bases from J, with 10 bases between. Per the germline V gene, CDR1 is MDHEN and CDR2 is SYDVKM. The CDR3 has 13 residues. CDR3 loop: CASRSSGNYGYTF. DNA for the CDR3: TGTGCCAGCAGGTCTTCAGGCAACTATGGCTACACCTTC.

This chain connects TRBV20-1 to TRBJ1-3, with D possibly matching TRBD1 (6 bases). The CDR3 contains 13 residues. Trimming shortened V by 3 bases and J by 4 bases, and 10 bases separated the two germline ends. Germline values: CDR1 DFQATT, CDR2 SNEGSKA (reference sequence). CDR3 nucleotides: TGCAGTGCTAGTGCAGGGGTCGGAAACACCATATATTTT. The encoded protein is CSASAGVGNTIYF.

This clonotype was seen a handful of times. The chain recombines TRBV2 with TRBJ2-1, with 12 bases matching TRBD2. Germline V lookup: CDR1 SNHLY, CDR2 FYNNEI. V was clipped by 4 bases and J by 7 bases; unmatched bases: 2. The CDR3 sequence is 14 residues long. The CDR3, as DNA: TGTGCCAGCAGTGGTGGACTAGCGGGGAATGAGCAGTTCTTC. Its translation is CASSGGLAGNEQFF.

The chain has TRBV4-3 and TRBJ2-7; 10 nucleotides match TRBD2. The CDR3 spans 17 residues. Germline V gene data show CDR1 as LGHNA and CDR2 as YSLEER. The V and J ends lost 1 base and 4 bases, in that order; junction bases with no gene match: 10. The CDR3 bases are TGCGCCAGCAGCCAAGGCCCCGTAAGCGGGGGGGTATACGAGCAGTACTTC. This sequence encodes CASSQGPVSGGVYEQYF.

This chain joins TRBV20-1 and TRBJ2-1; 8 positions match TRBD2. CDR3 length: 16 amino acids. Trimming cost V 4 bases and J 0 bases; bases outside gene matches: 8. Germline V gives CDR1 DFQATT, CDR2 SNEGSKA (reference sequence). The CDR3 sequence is CSANGGRLSSYNEQFF. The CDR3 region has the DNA TGCAGTGCTAATGGCGGGAGGTTAAGCTCCTACAATGAGCAGTTCTTC.

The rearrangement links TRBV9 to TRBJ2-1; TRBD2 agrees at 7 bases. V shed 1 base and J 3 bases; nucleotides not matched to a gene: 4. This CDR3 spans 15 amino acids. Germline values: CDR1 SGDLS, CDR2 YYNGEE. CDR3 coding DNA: TGTGCCAGCAGCGTAAGCCCTAGCGGCTACAATGAGCAGTTCTTC. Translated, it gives CASSVSPSGYNEQFF. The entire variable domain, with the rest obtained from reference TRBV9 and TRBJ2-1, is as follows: DSGVTQTPKHLITATGQRVTLRCSPRSGDLSVYWYQQSLDQGLQFLIQYYNGEERAKGNILERFSAQQFPDLHSELNLSSLELGDSALYFCASSVSPSGYNEQFFGPGTRLTVL.

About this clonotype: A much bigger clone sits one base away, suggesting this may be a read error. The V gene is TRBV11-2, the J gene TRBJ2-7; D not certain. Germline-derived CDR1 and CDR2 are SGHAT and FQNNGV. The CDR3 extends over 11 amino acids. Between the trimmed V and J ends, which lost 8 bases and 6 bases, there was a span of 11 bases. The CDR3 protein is CASALSREQYF. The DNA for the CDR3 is TGTGCCAGCGCGCTCTCTCGCGAGCAGTACTTC.

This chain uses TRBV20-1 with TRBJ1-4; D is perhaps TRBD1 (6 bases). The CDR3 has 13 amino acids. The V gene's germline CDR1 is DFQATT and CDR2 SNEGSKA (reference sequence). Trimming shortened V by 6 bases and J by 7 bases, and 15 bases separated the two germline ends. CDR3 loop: CSAHPGGVEKLFF. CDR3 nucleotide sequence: TGCAGTGCCCATCCGGGGGGCGTTGAAAAACTGTTTTTT.

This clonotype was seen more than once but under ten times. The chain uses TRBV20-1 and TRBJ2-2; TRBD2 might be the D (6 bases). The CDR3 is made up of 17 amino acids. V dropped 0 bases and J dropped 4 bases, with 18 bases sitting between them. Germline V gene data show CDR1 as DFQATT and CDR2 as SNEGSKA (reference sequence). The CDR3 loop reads CSARDRRGRGGTGELFF. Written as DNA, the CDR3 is TGCAGTGCTAGAGATCGTCGGGGTCGGGGAGGCACCGGGGAGCTGTTTTTT.

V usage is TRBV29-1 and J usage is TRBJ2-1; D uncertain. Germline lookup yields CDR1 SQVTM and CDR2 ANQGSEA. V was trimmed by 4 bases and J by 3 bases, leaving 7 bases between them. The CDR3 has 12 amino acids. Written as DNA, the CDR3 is TGCAGCGTTGGAAAGGGCTACAATGAGCAGTTCTTC. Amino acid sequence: CSVGKGYNEQFF.

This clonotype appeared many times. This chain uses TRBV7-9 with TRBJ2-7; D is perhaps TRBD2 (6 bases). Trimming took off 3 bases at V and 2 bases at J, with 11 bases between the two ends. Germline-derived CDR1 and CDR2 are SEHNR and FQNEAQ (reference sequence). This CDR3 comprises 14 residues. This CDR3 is CASSLGGVAYEQYF. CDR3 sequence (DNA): TGTGCCAGCAGCTTGGGGGGAGTCGCCTACGAGCAGTACTTC.

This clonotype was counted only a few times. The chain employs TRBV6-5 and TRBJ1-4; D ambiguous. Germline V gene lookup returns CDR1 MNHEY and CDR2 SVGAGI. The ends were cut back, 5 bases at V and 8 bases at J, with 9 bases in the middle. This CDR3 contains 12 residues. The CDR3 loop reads CASSRSGEKLFF. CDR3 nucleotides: TGTGCCAGCAGTCGCTCCGGGGAAAAACTGTTTTTT.

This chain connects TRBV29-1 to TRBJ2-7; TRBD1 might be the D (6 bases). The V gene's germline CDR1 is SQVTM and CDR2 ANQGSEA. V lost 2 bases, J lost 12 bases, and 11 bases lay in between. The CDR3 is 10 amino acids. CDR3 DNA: TGCAGCGTTGAACAGGGGATAAGGTACTTC. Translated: CSVEQGIRYF.

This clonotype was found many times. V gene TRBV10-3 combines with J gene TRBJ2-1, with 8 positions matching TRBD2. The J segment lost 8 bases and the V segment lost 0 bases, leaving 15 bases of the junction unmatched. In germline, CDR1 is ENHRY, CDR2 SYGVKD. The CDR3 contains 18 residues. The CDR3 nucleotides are TGTGCCATCAGTGAGTCGATTTCGGGAGGGGGAGGTAGCGATGAGCAGTTCTTC. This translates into CAISESISGGGGSDEQFF.

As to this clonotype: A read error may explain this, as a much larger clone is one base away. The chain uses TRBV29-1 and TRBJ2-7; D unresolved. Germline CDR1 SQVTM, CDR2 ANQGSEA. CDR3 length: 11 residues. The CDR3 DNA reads TGCAGCGTGACGGAGCTGTACGAGCGGTACTTC. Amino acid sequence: CSVTELYERYF.

CDR3 residues: CSAGQPNTEAFF. In nucleotides, the CDR3 is TGCAGTGCTGGCCAACCGAACACTGAAGCTTTCTTT. This rearrangement joins TRBV20-1 to TRBJ1-1; D not resolved. Germline-derived CDR1 and CDR2 are DFQATT and SNEGSKA (reference sequence). The CDR3 consists of 12 residues. V lost 5 bases to trimming and J lost 1 base, with 8 bases between them.

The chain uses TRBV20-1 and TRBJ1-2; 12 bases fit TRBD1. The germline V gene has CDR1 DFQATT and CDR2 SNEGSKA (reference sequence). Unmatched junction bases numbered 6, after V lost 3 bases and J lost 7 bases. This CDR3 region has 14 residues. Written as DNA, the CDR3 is TGCAGTGCTAGTTTCGGGACAGGGGGCGTTGGCTACACCTTC. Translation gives CSASFGTGGVGYTF.

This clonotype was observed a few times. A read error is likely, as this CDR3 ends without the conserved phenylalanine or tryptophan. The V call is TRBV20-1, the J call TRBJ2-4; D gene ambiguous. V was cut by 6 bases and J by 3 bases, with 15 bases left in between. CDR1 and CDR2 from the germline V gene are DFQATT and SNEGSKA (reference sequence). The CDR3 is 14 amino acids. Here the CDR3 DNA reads TGCAGTGCGGTAGACGGACGCTTCAAAAACATTCAGTACCTC. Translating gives CSAVDGRFKNIQYL.

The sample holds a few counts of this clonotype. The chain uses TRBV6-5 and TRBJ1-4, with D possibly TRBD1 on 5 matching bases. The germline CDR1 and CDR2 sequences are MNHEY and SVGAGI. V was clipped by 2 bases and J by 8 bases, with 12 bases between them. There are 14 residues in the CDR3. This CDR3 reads CASSYTAGREKLFF. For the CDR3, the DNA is TGTGCCAGCAGTTACACGGCAGGGAGGGAAAAACTGTTTTTT.